The rows below give T cell receptor beta chains drawn from one sample of a study of T cell responses to AZD1222 COVID-19 vaccine. Assay: immunoSEQ multiplex PCR; the TCRdb copy retains only in-frame clones and omits some. The sample lists over 150,000 clones, over 80% occurring once. The specimen was peripheral blood, collected on day 0 of AZD1222 vaccination. Receptors were obtained from an adult in good health. Both conserved end residues are part of each CDR3. The size of a clone is reported for some rows only, either as once, few or many, or as a class for expanded clones.

v_call	clone_size	cdr3_length	j_call	cdr3_aa
TRBV25-1	-	11	TRBJ2-1	CASSIDTFQFF
TRBV6-6	few	16	TRBJ1-2	CASSYKRGGLDYGYTF
TRBV5-1	-	15	TRBJ1-3	CASSLVSGSGNTIYF
TRBV15	-	15	TRBJ2-2	CATSRDSGSTGELFF
TRBV2	-	15	TRBJ1-5	CASSGEAGGNQPQHF
TRBV7-9	-	15	TRBJ1-2	CASSPSQLANYGYTF
TRBV7-9	-	17	TRBJ2-1	CASSFRGGLGAIREQFF
TRBV7-6	-	15	TRBJ2-3	CASSFKGGNTDTQYF
TRBV23-1	-	17	TRBJ1-5	CASSQDRVRWCNQPQHF
TRBV28	few	15	TRBJ1-4	CASSWDGAAGGKLFF
TRBV28	-	13	TRBJ1-1	CASSLLFPLGAFF
TRBV29-1	-	17	TRBJ1-1	CSVAAPDTFSGDTEAFF
TRBV18	-	15	TRBJ1-2	CASSPSQQGAGGYTF
TRBV7-9	-	16	TRBJ2-7	CTSSSGASWGQYEQYF
TRBV27	-	15	TRBJ1-6	CASRPGRNYNSPLHF
TRBV2	-	14	TRBJ1-2	CASSESRDIYGYTF
TRBV27	-	14	TRBJ1-1	CASSLRGADTEAFF
TRBV20-1	-	10	TRBJ2-3	CSARMDTQYF
TRBV5-4	-	17	TRBJ2-2	CASSLGGTGAATGELFF
TRBV12-5	-	14	TRBJ1-6	CASGLGQWDSPLHF
TRBV24-1	-	13	TRBJ2-1	CATSDLEQNEQFF
TRBV11-2	-	16	TRBJ1-1	CASSLWAAGRGTEAFF
TRBV5-4	-	15	TRBJ1-2	CASSFGVGIRYGYTF
TRBV5-4	-	14	TRBJ2-1	CASSLDPGTNEQFF
TRBV7-3	few	15	TRBJ2-1	CASSLSSNSYNEQFF
TRBV3-1/TRBV3-2	few	14	TRBJ1-5	CASSQGTGRQPQHF
TRBV25-1	-	13	TRBJ2-1	CASTPGGGREQFF
TRBV14	-	16	TRBJ1-5	CASSQKGQGADQPQHF
TRBV7-8	-	15	TRBJ1-3	CASSLQGFSGNTIYF
TRBV19	-	14	TRBJ1-2	CASSRSRVNYGYTF
TRBV6-1	-	17	TRBJ1-5	CASSDLRGQGGSQPQHF
TRBV12-5	-	12	TRBJ2-2	CASGSPPGELFF
TRBV15	-	16	TRBJ2-1	CATSYRTAYFDNEQFF
TRBV27	-	16	TRBJ1-6	CASSLRLRADNSPLHF
TRBV5-1	-	14	TRBJ1-1	CASSLTGLNTEAFF
TRBV5-6	-	13	TRBJ1-1	CASSPRRRLEAFF
TRBV7-9	-	15	TRBJ2-5	CASSLPTGSQETQYF
TRBV25-1	-	15	TRBJ2-5	CASSEGDREQETQYF
TRBV7-9	-	13	TRBJ1-1	CASIYGGPGEAFF
TRBV2	-	18	TRBJ1-6	CASSEGSPGRTYNSPLHF
TRBV6-6	-	15	TRBJ1-1	CASSYGRDLNTEAFF
TRBV19	-	14	TRBJ1-4	CASTRRSTNEKLFF
TRBV7-2	-	14	TRBJ1-2	CASSLQGANYGYTF
TRBV12-5	-	10	TRBJ1-1	CASGSRTAPF
TRBV5-4	-	14	TRBJ2-3	CASSPGISTDTQYF
TRBV28	-	14	TRBJ1-3	CASRYSGEGNTIYF
TRBV27	-	12	TRBJ1-1	CASSSPPGLAFF
TRBV12-3/TRBV12-4	-	11	TRBJ1-1	CASILNTEAFF
TRBV7-2	-	16	TRBJ1-5	CASSLMGLGSNQPQHF
TRBV27	-	13	TRBJ1-1	CASSAGGWTEAFF
TRBV6-5	-	13	TRBJ1-1	CASRPWGNTEAFF
TRBV6-1	-	12	TRBJ1-2	CASSEYGGYFTF
TRBV20-1	-	10	TRBJ1-2	CSAQEYGYTF
TRBV18	-	15	TRBJ1-6	CASSPGSFYNSPLHF
TRBV5-8	-	13	TRBJ2-7	CASSLLSTYEQYF